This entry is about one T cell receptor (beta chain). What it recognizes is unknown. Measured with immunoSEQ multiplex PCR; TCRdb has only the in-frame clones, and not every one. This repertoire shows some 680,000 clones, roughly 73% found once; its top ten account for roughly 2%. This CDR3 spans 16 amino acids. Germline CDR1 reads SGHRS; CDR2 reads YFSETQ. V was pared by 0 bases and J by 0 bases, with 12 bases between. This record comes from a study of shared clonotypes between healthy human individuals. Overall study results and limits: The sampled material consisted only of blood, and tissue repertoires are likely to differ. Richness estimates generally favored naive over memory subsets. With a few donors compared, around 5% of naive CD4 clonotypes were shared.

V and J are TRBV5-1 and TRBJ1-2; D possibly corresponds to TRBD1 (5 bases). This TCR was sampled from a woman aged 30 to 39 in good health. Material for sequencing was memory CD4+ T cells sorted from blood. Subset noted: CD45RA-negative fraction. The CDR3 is CASSLGQLAPNYGYTF. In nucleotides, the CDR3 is TGCGCCAGCAGCTTGGGACAGCTAGCGCCTAACTATGGCTACACCTTC.